A selection of T cell receptor beta chains follows, all from one sample in a study of blood T cell repertoires in COVID-19. TCRdb keeps only in-frame clones here, not all; method: immunoSEQ multiplex PCR. The sample includes tens of thousands of clones, roughly 84% seen only once; the top ten take approximately 27%. The sequenced material came from peripheral blood. Every receptor here comes from a human donor in a cohort sampled during active COVID-19. Both conserved end residues are part of each CDR3. The D gene is left open where the match is weak. A row's size may be missing; if present it is once, few, many or a size class.

clone size,V gene,D gene,J gene,CDR3 protein,CDR3 DNA
.,TRBV7-9,TRBD1,TRBJ2-3,CASSVDRGLWDTQYF,TGTGCCAGCAGCGTGGACAGGGGGCTCTGGGATACGCAGTATTTT
.,TRBV24-1,.,TRBJ2-1,CATSDFQGITDEQFF,TGTGCCACCAGTGATTTTCAGGGGATAACGGATGAGCAGTTCTTC
once,TRBV5-4,TRBD2,TRBJ2-7,CASSQGFTSGARGGEQYF,TGTGCCAGCAGCCAGGGATTCACTAGCGGGGCCCGGGGGGGGGAGCAGTACTTC
.,TRBV7-9,.,TRBJ2-7,CASSPQTYEQYF,TGTGCCAGCAGCCCCCAGACCTACGAGCAGTACTTC
once,TRBV7-8,.,TRBJ1-1,CASSPQREAFF,TGTGCCAGCAGCCCGCAGCGTGAAGCTTTCTTT
.,TRBV28,TRBD1,TRBJ1-6,CATADRGLYSPLHF,TGTGCCACTGCCGACAGGGGTCTTTATTCACCCCTCCACTTT
.,TRBV5-4,.,TRBJ2-1,CASSVSGPSYNEQFF,TGTGCCAGCAGCGTTAGCGGTCCCTCCTACAATGAGCAGTTCTTC
few,TRBV7-9,.,TRBJ1-2,CASSLERNGYTF,TGTGCCAGCAGCTTAGAGAGGAATGGCTACACCTTC
few,TRBV11-2,.,TRBJ2-1,CASSLRHGEKVNEQFF,TGTGCCAGCAGTCTTAGACACGGGGAGAAGGTCAATGAGCAGTTCTTC
.,TRBV28,.,TRBJ2-1,CASSFGPREQFF,TGTGCCAGCAGTTTTGGGCCCCGGGAGCAGTTCTTC
.,TRBV7-6,TRBD2,TRBJ2-5,CASSLATVLQGGAQYF,TGTGCCAGCAGCTTAGCTACAGTCTTGCAGGGAGGGGCCCAGTACTTC
.,TRBV29-1,.,TRBJ2-7,CSVAGQGKQYF,TGCAGCGTCGCAGGGCAGGGAAAGCAGTACTTC
.,TRBV4-3,TRBD1,TRBJ1-4,CASSQAVAGGYNEKLFF,TGCGCCAGCAGCCAAGCCGTAGCAGGGGGATATAATGAAAAACTGTTTTTT
.,TRBV6-5,TRBD1,TRBJ2-1,CASSYRQGEEFF,TGTGCCAGCAGTTACAGACAGGGGGAAGAGTTCTTC
.,TRBV2,.,TRBJ1-3,CASTFPGDGNTIYF,TGTGCCAGCACCTTCCCGGGGGATGGAAACACCATATATTTT
.,TRBV11-2,TRBD2,TRBJ2-5,CASSSGLAGGWQETQYF,TGTGCCAGCAGCTCGGGACTAGCGGGGGGTTGGCAAGAGACCCAGTACTTC
.,TRBV19,TRBD1,TRBJ2-2,CASSISRNRGTGELFF,TGTGCCAGTAGTATTTCGAGGAACAGGGGGACCGGGGAGCTGTTTTTT
.,TRBV28,TRBD1,TRBJ1-1,CASSPGVGQGGNTEAFF,TGTGCCAGCAGTCCGGGGGTGGGACAGGGGGGGAACACTGAAGCTTTCTTT
.,TRBV27,TRBD1,TRBJ1-2,CASRLDRGTYGYTF,TGTGCCAGCAGACTCGACAGGGGTACCTATGGCTACACCTTC
medium-sized,TRBV7-3,.,TRBJ2-2,CANVQPTGELFF,TGTGCCAACGTACAACCCACCGGGGAGCTGTTTTTT
once,TRBV6-1,TRBD1,TRBJ1-1,CASSDTGTENTEAFF,TGTGCCAGCAGTGACACCGGGACAGAGAACACTGAAGCTTTCTTT
.,TRBV20-1,.,TRBJ2-7,CSASRSGVSYEQYF,TGCAGTGCTAGTCGATCAGGGGTCTCCTACGAGCAGTACTTC
once,TRBV13,.,TRBJ2-7,CASSFPSQDYEQYF,TGTGCCAGCAGCTTCCCCAGCCAGGATTACGAGCAGTACTTC
once,TRBV5-1,.,TRBJ1-5,CASSLTGNQPQHF,TGCGCCAGCAGCTTAACAGGCAATCAGCCCCAGCATTTT
.,TRBV19,.,TRBJ1-1,CASSIQAGNENTEAFF,TGTGCCAGTAGTATCCAGGCAGGGAACGAGAACACTGAAGCTTTCTTT
.,TRBV19,TRBD2,TRBJ2-2,CASSPGLVTSGELFF,TGTGCCAGTAGTCCGGGACTAGTGACTTCGGGGGAGCTGTTTTTT
.,TRBV4-1,TRBD2,TRBJ2-3,CASTDLAGGLGTDTQYF,TGCGCCAGCACAGATCTAGCGGGGGGGCTCGGCACAGATACGCAGTATTTT
.,TRBV29-1,TRBD2,TRBJ2-1,CSVRAGTSGYNEQFF,TGCAGCGTGCGAGCCGGGACTAGCGGCTACAATGAGCAGTTCTTC
once,TRBV5-4,.,TRBJ1-6,CASSFQQGVNSPLHF,TGTGCCAGCAGCTTCCAACAGGGAGTCAATTCACCCCTCCACTTT
once,TRBV15,TRBD1,TRBJ2-1,CATSRERGGQGFRNEQFF,TGTGCCACCAGCAGAGAGAGGGGGGGACAGGGATTCCGGAATGAGCAGTTCTTC
.,TRBV9,.,TRBJ1-4,CASSEQPGFSGEKLFF,TGTGCCAGCAGCGAACAACCGGGATTTAGTGGTGAAAAACTGTTTTTT
.,TRBV7-2,TRBD1,TRBJ1-5,CASSLRDRGNQPQHF,TGTGCCAGCAGCCTCCGGGACAGGGGCAATCAGCCCCAGCATTTT
.,TRBV7-8,TRBD2,TRBJ2-2,CASSFRSGGAPGELFF,TGTGCCAGCAGCTTCCGTAGCGGGGGGGCCCCCGGGGAGCTGTTTTTT
.,TRBV7-9,TRBD2,TRBJ2-7,CASSYTSGESSYEQYF,TGTGCCAGCAGCTACACTAGCGGGGAGAGCTCCTACGAGCAGTACTTC
.,TRBV7-9,TRBD2,TRBJ2-3,CASSLGLAGGADTQYF,TGTGCCAGCAGCCTGGGACTAGCGGGGGGAGCAGATACGCAGTATTTT
.,TRBV5-1,.,TRBJ1-1,CASRTGHSNTEAFF,TGCGCCAGCAGAACGGGACACTCGAACACTGAAGCTTTCTTT
.,TRBV6-2/TRBV6-3,.,TRBJ2-3,CASSRPRLGTWDTQYF,TGTGCCAGCAGTCGACCGAGACTAGGAACGTGGGATACGCAGTATTTT
once,TRBV20-1,TRBD2,TRBJ2-5,CSASQTSTETQYF,TGCAGTGCTAGTCAGACTAGCACAGAGACCCAGTACTTC
.,TRBV3-1/TRBV3-2,TRBD2,TRBJ2-7,CASSQVIGTSGYEQYF,TGTGCCAGCAGCCAGGTGATAGGGACTAGCGGCTACGAGCAGTACTTC
few,TRBV27,.,TRBJ1-2,CASSFLDSPNYGYTF,TGTGCCAGCAGTTTTCTCGACAGTCCTAACTATGGCTACACCTTC
.,TRBV19,TRBD2,TRBJ2-1,CASRGLAGDYNEQFF,TGTGCCAGTCGGGGACTAGCGGGGGACTACAATGAGCAGTTCTTC